Included here is one TCR beta chain sequence, with context. What it binds is not known. This sample was included in a study of blood T cells in healthy people across ages. Study-level results: Donor CMV status was unknown, possibly confounding expanded clonotype changes. Both naive CD4+ cell counts and diversity were greater in long-lived donors than in aged donors.

A second PCR, run for roughly 7 to 12 cycles, used a sample-barcoded 5' primer plus a J-beta primer mix. TCRdb redid the calling of the 5' RACE reads with MiXCR, one entry per CDR3 protein. The sample yields 920,000 or so distinct CDR3 sequences, 40% to 45% seen once. Per sample, a minimum of 6 million PBMCs were isolated. Sequencing was carried out using blood. This receptor was taken from a woman in her sixties or seventies in good health.

Written as DNA, the CDR3 is TGCGGCGCCGCTGGGACAGGGCGCACAGATACGCAGTATTTT. Translation gives CGAAGTGRTDTQYF. V usage is TRBV29-1 and J usage is TRBJ2-3, with 9 bases aligning to TRBD1. Germline CDR1 and CDR2: SQVTM and ANQGSEA. CDR3 length equals 14 residues.